These 22 T cell receptor beta chains originate from one sample sequenced in a study of blood T cell repertoires in COVID-19. Libraries were prepared by immunoSEQ multiplex PCR; TCRdb keeps only in-frame clonotypes and omits some of them. The table shows approximately 31,000 clones, with just over 85% occurring only once. The sequencing sample was made of peripheral blood. The receptor set was obtained from a woman of 80 years or more with active or convalescent COVID-19.

The chain uses TRBV5-1 and TRBJ2-7; 9 nucleotides agree with TRBD1. Germline trimming cut 3 bases from V and 3 bases from J; bases unmatched to any gene: 7. Looked up from germline, CDR1 is SGHRS and CDR2 is YFSETQ. CDR3 length: 15 amino acids. Written as DNA, the CDR3 is TGCGCCAGCAGCTGGGGGGACAGGGACCTCTACGAGCAGTACTTC. Its protein is CASSWGDRDLYEQYF.

The chain is built from TRBV11-3 and TRBJ2-5; D perhaps matches TRBD1 (6 bases). Germline lookup yields CDR1 SGHNT and CDR2 YENEEA. The V and J ends lost 3 bases and 2 bases respectively, with 13 bases between them. The CDR3 is 15 amino acids. CDR3: CASSFSPGQQETQYF. Written as DNA, the CDR3 is TGTGCCAGCAGCTTTAGCCCGGGACAACAAGAGACCCAGTACTTC.

This clone has just one count. The CDR3 loop reads CATSGDSRTDTQYF. CDR3 DNA: TGTGCCACCAGTGGGGACAGCCGCACAGATACGCAGTATTTT. The rearrangement links TRBV24-1 to TRBJ2-3; 7 bases are a match to TRBD1. The CDR3 consists of 14 residues. V gave up 5 bases and J gave up 1 base; unmatched junction bases: 2. Germline assignment: CDR1 KGHDR and CDR2 SFDVKD.

This chain connects TRBV6-2 or TRBV6-3 to TRBJ1-2; 8 bases match TRBD1. Losses at the gene ends were 2 bases for V and 7 bases for J; bases not matched to a gene: 9. CDR1 and CDR2 from the germline V gene are MNHEY and SVGEGT. CDR3 length equals 15 residues. CDR3 DNA: TGTGCCAGCAGTTACAAAACCCAGGGGGCTGGTGGCTACACCTTC. Protein product: CASSYKTQGAGGYTF.

The CDR3 DNA reads as TGCGCCAGCAGCCAAGGGGACAGTACATACTATGGCTACACCTTC. Its protein is CASSQGDSTYYGYTF. The chain joins TRBV4-1 to TRBJ1-2, with TRBD1 identical over 7 bases. This CDR3 is built from 15 residues. The V segment lost 1 base and the J segment 3 bases; nucleotides outside the gene matches: 5. The germline gives CDR1 MGHRA, CDR2 YSYEKL.

This clone was detected only a few times. Other nucleotide sequences in the sample specify the same CDR3. The chain combines TRBV19 with TRBJ2-7, with TRBD2 identical over 7 bases. CDR1 and CDR2 (germline): LNHDA, SQIVND (reference sequence). Trimming cost V 8 bases and J 1 base; bases outside gene matches: 2. The CDR3 spans 12 residues. CDR3: CASASGSYEQYF. The CDR3 DNA follows: TGTGCCAGTGCTAGCGGTTCCTACGAGCAGTACTTC.

V gene TRBV5-5 combines with J gene TRBJ1-5; D is undetermined. This CDR3 spans 15 amino acids. Germline lookup yields CDR1 SGHKS and CDR2 YYEKEE (reference sequence). Between the trimmed V and J ends, which lost 0 bases and 1 base, there was a span of 8 bases. CDR3 bases: TGTGCCAGCAGCTTGGGTCACCGGAGCAATCAGCCCCAGCATTTT. Its protein is CASSLGHRSNQPQHF.

Remarks on this clone: One junction end does not reproduce the germline sequence, and a read error may be involved. The genes are TRBV29-1 and TRBJ2-3; D perhaps matches TRBD2 (5 bases). Germline CDR1 reads SQVTM; CDR2 reads ANQGSEA. The CDR3 totals 12 residues. Written as DNA, the CDR3 is TGCAGCGCTGGCCCTAGCATAGATACGCAGTATTTT. The encoded protein is CSAGPSIDTQYF.

The table lists this clone with a count of one. J is TRBJ1-5 and V is TRBV2; 9 nucleotides align to TRBD1. CDR1 and CDR2 (germline): SNHLY, FYNNEI. V lost 7 bases and J lost 4; bases outside the gene matches: 5. The CDR3 is 14 amino acids. In DNA, the CDR3 is TGTGCCAGCACCCCGGACAGGGGTAATCAGCCCCAGCATTTT. Translating gives CASTPDRGNQPQHF. The variable domain in full, with the rest retrieved from reference TRBV2 and TRBJ1-5, is EPEVTQTPSHQVTQMGQEVILRCVPISNHLYFYWYRQILGQKVEFLVSFYNNEISEKSEIFDDQFSVERPDGSNFTLKIRSTKLEDSAMYFCASTPDRGNQPQHFGDGTRLSIL.

J is TRBJ2-2 and V is TRBV7-3; D unresolved. V lost 8 bases and J 1 base, leaving 11 bases between the germline ends. This CDR3 has 14 residues. The V gene's germline CDR1 is SGHTA and CDR2 FQGTGA. The CDR3 DNA sequence: TGTGCCAGCGGCCTTACGCTGAACACCGGGGAGCTGTTTTTT. The encoded protein is CASGLTLNTGELFF.

The genes are TRBV3-1 (or the pseudogene TRBV3-2) and TRBJ2-3, with 7 bases lining up with TRBD2. With 4 bases clipped from V and 3 bases from J, the junction kept 7 bases outside the gene matches. The CDR3 runs 15 residues. Looked up from germline, CDR1 is LGHDT and CDR2 is YNNKEL (reference sequence). The CDR3 loop reads CASSLGGGGTDTQYF. The DNA of the CDR3 is TGTGCCAGCAGCCTTGGTGGGGGGGGTACAGATACGCAGTATTTT.

This clone was picked up a small number of times. This chain uses TRBV2 with TRBJ1-1; D possibly corresponds to TRBD1 (6 bases). The germline V gene has CDR1 SNHLY and CDR2 FYNNEI. The CDR3 is 14 residues long. The germline V and J ends were trimmed by 7 bases and 1 base, with 13 bases remaining between them. The CDR3 region has the DNA TGTGCCAGCATTCTACGGACAGAGAACACTGAAGCTTTCTTT. Its translation is CASILRTENTEAFF.

This clone was found once. The rearrangement links TRBV5-4 to TRBJ2-5, with 7 nucleotides matching TRBD1. The CDR3 contains 12 residues. Trimming removed 4 bases from V and 4 bases from J; junction bases left unmatched: 1. Germline CDR1 SGHNT, CDR2 YYREEE (reference sequence). The CDR3 nucleotides read TGTGCCAGCAGCCCAGGGGGAGAGACCCAGTACTTC. Amino acid sequence: CASSPGGETQYF.

The chain employs TRBV2 and TRBJ2-5, with 10 bases identical to TRBD1. There are 15 residues in the CDR3. V trimming: 6 bases; J trimming: 2 bases; junction bases outside the gene matches: 6. Germline V CDR1 and CDR2: SNHLY, FYNNEI. The CDR3 protein is CASRKTGGPQETQYF. The CDR3 DNA sequence: TGTGCCAGCAGAAAGACAGGGGGCCCTCAAGAGACCCAGTACTTC. Supplemented by reference TRBV2 and TRBJ2-5, the full variable domain reads EPEVTQTPSHQVTQMGQEVILRCVPISNHLYFYWYRQILGQKVEFLVSFYNNEISEKSEIFDDQFSVERPDGSNFTLKIRSTKLEDSAMYFCASRKTGGPQETQYFGPGTRLLVL.

J is TRBJ2-7 and V is TRBV7-2; 10 bases agree with TRBD2. The germline V gene encodes CDR1 SGHTA and CDR2 FQGNSA. CDR3 length: 16 amino acids. The V and J ends lost 7 bases and 4 bases, in that order; junction bases with no gene match: 13. CDR3 residues: CASIPGLAGASYEQYF. CDR3 sequence (DNA): TGTGCCAGCATCCCGGGCCTAGCGGGAGCTAGTTACGAGCAGTACTTC.

CDR3 in DNA: TGTGCCAGCAGTGCCCTCTACGAGCAGTACTTC. It translates to CASSALYEQYF. The V call is TRBV2, the J call TRBJ2-7; D gene unclear. V gave up 4 bases and J gave up 3 bases, with 4 bases separating them. This CDR3 has 11 amino acids. The germline V gene has CDR1 SNHLY and CDR2 FYNNEI.

This clone was recorded once. The chain recombines TRBV5-6 with TRBJ1-1; unclear D gene. CDR1 is SGHDT, CDR2 YYEEEE, per germline. CDR3 size: 11 residues. Trimming pared 10 bases from V and 0 bases from J, leaving 7 bases between. The CDR3 loop is CASSVNTEAFF. The CDR3 DNA is TGTGCCTCGTCAGTGAACACTGAAGCTTTCTTT.

The rearrangement joins TRBV3-1 (or the pseudogene TRBV3-2) to TRBJ1-6, with D perhaps TRBD1 (5 bases). The V end lost 0 bases, the J end lost 10 bases, and 13 bases lay between the germline ends. The CDR3 is 15 amino acids. From germline, CDR1 is LGHDT and CDR2 YNNKEL (reference sequence). The CDR3 sequence: CASSQDGQGRSPLHF. The CDR3 DNA sequence: TGTGCCAGCAGCCAAGATGGCCAGGGCCGGTCACCCCTCCACTTT.

The V and J genes are TRBV3-1 (or the pseudogene TRBV3-2) and TRBJ1-3, with unresolved D. CDR1 is LGHDT and CDR2 is YNNKEL in the germline V gene (reference sequence). The CDR3 is 13 residues long. V was cut by 3 bases and J by 6 bases, with 9 bases left in between. The CDR3 nucleotides read TGTGCCAGCAGCCATGGGCAGCAAAACACCATATATTTT. Translated, it gives CASSHGQQNTIYF.

V and J are TRBV9 and TRBJ2-1; D is perhaps TRBD2 (6 bases). Trimming removed 0 bases from V and 4 bases from J, with 11 bases in between. The CDR3 consists of 15 residues. In germline, CDR1 is SGDLS, CDR2 YYNGEE. The CDR3 DNA reads TGTGCCAGCAGCGTAGGTCGGGGGACGTACAATGAGCAGTTCTTC. Translating gives CASSVGRGTYNEQFF. Combining the CDR3 with reference TRBV9 and TRBJ2-1 gives the whole variable domain DSGVTQTPKHLITATGQRVTLRCSPRSGDLSVYWYQQSLDQGLQFLIQYYNGEERAKGNILERFSAQQFPDLHSELNLSSLELGDSALYFCASSVGRGTYNEQFFGPGTRLTVL.

This sequence joins TRBV15 and TRBJ1-4; D might be TRBD1 (5 bases). CDR3 size: 13 residues. Trimming took off 6 bases at V and 2 bases at J, with 7 bases between the two ends. Per germline, CDR1 LNHNV and CDR2 YYDKDF (reference sequence). The CDR3 sequence is CATSGGTNEKLFF. CDR3 sequence (DNA): TGTGCCACCAGTGGGGGGACTAATGAAAAACTGTTTTTT.

Points on this clone: An end of the junction differs from the germline gene, which may be a read error. The chain combines TRBV5-1 with TRBJ1-2, with 7 bases aligning to TRBD1. CDR3 length equals 13 residues. Germline CDR1 is SGHRS and CDR2 is YFSETQ. The CDR3 reads CASSSDLDRVRAF. The CDR3 nucleotides read TGCGCCAGCAGCTCGGATCTCGACAGGGTTAGGGCCTTC.